A selection of T cell receptor beta chains follows, all from one sample in a study of identical twins. TCRdb itself ran the 5' RACE reads through MiXCR, one entry per CDR3 protein. The profile shows around 960,000 distinct CDR3 sequences, 9% to 15% of them singletons. The same data also went into a second study, on yellow fever vaccine responses in identical twins.

Sequencing input: PBMCs. The receptors derive from a woman aged 18-30 years in good health. The CDR3 runs from the conserved cysteine through the conserved F or W. The D gene is left open where the match is weak. Where a row states a size, it is once, few, many or the class of an expanded clone; other rows omit it.

clone size	J gene	V gene	D gene	CDR3 protein	CDR3 DNA
NA	TRBJ2-2	TRBV15	NA	CATSREGMRGGELFF	TGTGCCACCAGCAGAGAGGGGATGAGGGGCGGGGAGCTGTTTTTT
few	TRBJ2-3	TRBV7-6	NA	CASSLAGRPFPTDTQYF	TGTGCCAGCAGCTTAGCGGGTCGTCCCTTCCCCACAGATACGCAGTATTTT
many	TRBJ2-7	TRBV28	TRBD2	CASRMGLAESSYEQYF	TGTGCCAGCAGAATGGGACTAGCGGAGAGCTCCTACGAGCAGTACTTC
NA	TRBJ2-7	TRBV6-1	NA	CASWPSGSYSHEQYF	TGTGCCAGCTGGCCCTCCGGGAGTTATTCCCACGAGCAGTACTTC
few	TRBJ2-7	TRBV7-9	NA	CASSHRDGPYEQYF	TGTGCCAGCAGCCACCGGGACGGGCCCTACGAGCAGTACTTC
NA	TRBJ1-6	TRBV12-3/TRBV12-4	NA	CASSARADSPLHF	TGTGCCAGCAGCGCAAGGGCAGATTCACCCCTCCACTTT
few	TRBJ2-1	TRBV29-1	NA	CSVGLFPSYNEQFF	TGCAGCGTGGGACTCTTTCCCAGCTACAATGAGCAGTTCTTC
NA	TRBJ2-2	TRBV29-1	NA	CSLRQTNTGELFF	TGCAGCCTCCGACAGACGAACACCGGGGAGCTGTTTTTT
once	TRBJ2-1	TRBV29-1	NA	CSVDASYNEQFF	TGCAGCGTTGATGCCAGCTACAATGAGCAGTTCTTC
few	TRBJ2-7	TRBV12-3/TRBV12-4	NA	CASSLVRGRPSYEQYF	TGTGCCAGCAGTTTAGTGAGGGGGAGACCCTCCTACGAGCAGTACTTC
NA	TRBJ2-7	TRBV15	NA	CATSRILSYEQYF	TGTGCCACCAGCAGAATATTGTCCTACGAGCAGTACTTC
once	TRBJ2-7	TRBV10-2	TRBD2	CASSESGWASGSSYEQYF	TGCGCCAGCAGTGAGTCTGGATGGGCTAGCGGGAGCTCCTACGAGCAGTACTTC
many	TRBJ2-1	TRBV28	NA	CASRPPGGPYNEQFF	TGTGCCAGCAGGCCTCCCGGGGGGCCGTACAATGAGCAGTTCTTC
NA	TRBJ2-2	TRBV15	TRBD1	CATSRDRGGPMGGELFF	TGTGCCACCAGCAGAGATCGAGGGGGCCCAATGGGCGGGGAGCTGTTTTTT
once	TRBJ1-6	TRBV6-5	TRBD1	CASSFTPRTGSNSPLHF	TGTGCCAGCAGCTTTACCCCCCGGACAGGGTCTAATTCACCCCTCCACTTT
few	TRBJ2-7	TRBV6-5	NA	CASSSGGHGNEQYF	TGTGCCAGCAGTTCCGGCGGGCACGGCAACGAGCAGTACTTC
many	TRBJ1-1	TRBV10-3	TRBD1	CAISGDRGKNTEAFF	TGTGCCATCAGTGGAGACAGGGGGAAAAACACTGAAGCTTTCTTT
NA	TRBJ2-1	TRBV10-3	TRBD1	CAIRTGSYNEQFF	TGTGCCATCAGGACAGGGTCCTACAATGAGCAGTTCTTC
few	TRBJ2-1	TRBV11-2	TRBD1	CASSPLRGPSYNEQFF	TGTGCCAGCAGTCCTCTTAGGGGGCCGTCCTACAATGAGCAGTTCTTC
few	TRBJ2-3	TRBV5-1	TRBD2	CASSTSGTSGGADTQYF	TGCGCCAGCAGCACATCCGGGACTAGCGGGGGGGCAGATACGCAGTATTTT
NA	TRBJ2-3	TRBV11-2	TRBD2	CASSLFQLAGVIQDTQYF	TGTGCCAGCAGCTTATTTCAACTAGCGGGAGTAATTCAAGATACGCAGTATTTT
NA	TRBJ2-5	TRBV20-1	NA	CSATSRAQETQYF	TGCAGTGCCACCTCGCGGGCACAAGAGACCCAGTACTTC
NA	TRBJ2-1	TRBV5-6	NA	CASSLLAGYSYNEQFF	TGTGCCAGCAGCTTGTTGGCGGGATACTCCTACAATGAGCAGTTCTTC
few	TRBJ2-2	TRBV7-6	TRBD1	CASSPGQGSDTGELFF	TGTGCCAGCAGCCCCGGACAGGGATCAGACACCGGGGAGCTGTTTTTT
NA	TRBJ1-1	TRBV9	TRBD1	CASSEGPGQTKRSEAFF	TGTGCCAGCAGCGAGGGACCGGGACAGACGAAGAGGTCTGAAGCTTTCTTT
many	TRBJ2-6	TRBV29-1	NA	CSVEDLSRRDSGANVLTF	TGCAGCGTTGAAGATCTGTCCAGGCGGGACTCTGGGGCCAACGTCCTGACTTTC
few	TRBJ1-1	TRBV12-3/TRBV12-4	NA	CASSFYDSRPEAFF	TGTGCCAGCTCCTTTTATGACAGTCGGCCTGAAGCTTTCTTT
NA	TRBJ2-1	TRBV7-6	TRBD1	CASSLAGRGLWYNEQFF	TGTGCCAGCAGCTTAGCTGGCAGGGGGCTATGGTACAATGAGCAGTTCTTC
NA	TRBJ1-6	TRBV6-1	NA	CASSVKGTGSPLHF	TGTGCCAGCAGCGTAAAGGGTACGGGATCACCCCTCCACTTT
NA	TRBJ1-1	TRBV5-1	NA	CASSFTRGNPTEAFF	TGCGCCAGCAGCTTCACCAGGGGTAACCCCACTGAAGCTTTCTTT
many	TRBJ1-1	TRBV29-1	NA	CSVDGQSNTEAFF	TGCAGCGTTGATGGACAGTCGAACACTGAAGCTTTCTTT
NA	TRBJ1-1	TRBV12-3/TRBV12-4	NA	CASSLGDRMAAFF	TGTGCCAGCAGTTTAGGGGACCGTATGGCAGCTTTCTTT
NA	TRBJ2-1	TRBV7-6	NA	CASSQGRGAENEQFF	TGTGCCAGCAGCCAGGGGCGGGGCGCGGAGAATGAGCAGTTCTTC
NA	TRBJ2-5	TRBV28	NA	CASAFFRGAGETQYF	TGTGCCAGCGCATTCTTCAGAGGCGCGGGAGAGACCCAGTACTTC
NA	TRBJ1-6	TRBV7-3	TRBD1	CASSLGTAGNSPLHF	TGTGCCAGCAGCCTCGGGACAGCGGGGAATTCACCCCTCCACTTT
many	TRBJ2-2	TRBV29-1	NA	CSVERGLDTGELFF	TGCAGCGTTGAACGGGGCCTTGACACCGGGGAGCTGTTTTTT
NA	TRBJ2-2	TRBV10-3	TRBD2	CAISAGTSGILNTGELFF	TGTGCCATCAGTGCCGGGACTAGCGGAATATTGAACACCGGGGAGCTGTTTTTT
few	TRBJ2-3	TRBV29-1	TRBD2	CSVEKTSGFPDTQYF	TGCAGCGTTGAAAAGACTAGCGGATTCCCAGATACGCAGTATTTT
NA	TRBJ2-2	TRBV3-1	TRBD2	CASSQPPGTSIGELFF	TGTGCCAGCAGCCAACCCCCCGGGACTAGCATCGGGGAGCTGTTTTTT
few	TRBJ2-1	TRBV9	NA	CASSGSVGYEQFF	TGTGCCAGCAGCGGCTCAGTGGGCTATGAGCAGTTCTTC
NA	TRBJ1-5	TRBV2	NA	CASSEEMSGVGNQPQHF	TGTGCCAGCAGTGAAGAGATGTCAGGGGTTGGCAATCAGCCCCAGCATTTT
few	TRBJ1-1	TRBV7-9	TRBD1	CASSQGVNTEPFF	TGTGCCAGCAGCCAGGGGGTTAACACTGAACCTTTCTTT
many	TRBJ2-3	TRBV5-1	NA	CASSPPRGGVTDTQYF	TGCGCCAGCAGCCCTCCTAGAGGCGGGGTCACAGATACGCAGTATTTT
NA	TRBJ2-2	TRBV6-1	NA	CASSILVRELFF	TGTGCCAGCAGTATACTAGTCCGGGAGCTGTTTTTT
many	TRBJ2-7	TRBV29-1	NA	CSVGDFSYEQYF	TGCAGCGTCGGGGACTTCTCCTACGAGCAGTACTTC